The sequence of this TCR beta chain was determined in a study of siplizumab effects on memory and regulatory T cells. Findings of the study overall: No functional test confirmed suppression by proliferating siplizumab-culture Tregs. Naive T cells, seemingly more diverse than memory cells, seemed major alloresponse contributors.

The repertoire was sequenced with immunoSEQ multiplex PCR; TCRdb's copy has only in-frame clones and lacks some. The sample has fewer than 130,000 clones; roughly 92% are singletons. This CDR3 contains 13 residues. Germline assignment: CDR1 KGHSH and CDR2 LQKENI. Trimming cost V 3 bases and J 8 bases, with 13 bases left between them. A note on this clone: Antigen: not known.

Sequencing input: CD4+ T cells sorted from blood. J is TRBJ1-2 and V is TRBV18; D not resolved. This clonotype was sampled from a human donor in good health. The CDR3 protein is CASSPARSEGYTF. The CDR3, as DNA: TGTGCCAGCTCACCGGCTCGGTCCGAGGGCTACACCTTC.